Shown below are 10 T cell receptor beta chains from a single sample sequenced in a study of cytomegalovirus exposure and HLA in healthy donors. Primers for the PCR totalled 60 Vbeta and 13 Jbeta. The data were produced by immunoSEQ multiplex PCR, yet TCRdb's version contains in-frame clones alone and is incomplete. The sample yields approximately 93,000 clones, about four fifths seen once. Sequenced: PBMCs. These receptors were obtained from a male donor in good health and CMV-seropositive.

In this sample, this clone turned up once. The J gene is TRBJ2-7, the V gene TRBV4-3; 7 nucleotides line up with TRBD1. The V gene end was trimmed by 1 base and the J gene end by 5 bases; junction bases not matched to a gene: 2. The CDR3 is 13 residues long. Germline CDR1 is LGHNA and CDR2 is YSLEER. The CDR3 loop reads CASSQVQGNEQYF. CDR3 DNA sequence: TGCGCCAGCAGCCAAGTACAGGGGAACGAGCAGTACTTC.

With regard to this clone: Because the CDR3 is missing its conserved closing phenylalanine or tryptophan, this is likely a read error. The chain couples TRBV30 to TRBJ1-6, with D uncertain. Looked up from germline, CDR1 is GTSNPN and CDR2 is SVGIG (reference sequence). Trimming stripped 2 bases from V and 7 bases from J, with 6 bases between. The CDR3 totals 12 residues. The CDR3 DNA is TGTGCCTGGAGTAAACTAAATTCACCCCTCCACCTT. This translates into CAWSKLNSPLHL.

This chain joins TRBV19 and TRBJ1-5, with a weak D call TRBD1 (6 bases). The CDR3 is 16 residues long. With 4 bases removed from V and 6 bases from J, the gap between germline ends came to 19 bases. Looked up from germline, CDR1 is LNHDA and CDR2 is SQIVND (reference sequence). The CDR3, as DNA: TGTGCCAGTAGTAACCCCGGGACAATCGTTGCTCAGCCCCAGCATTTT. Its protein product is CASSNPGTIVAQPQHF. Filled out from reference TRBV19 and TRBJ1-5, the complete variable domain reads DGGITQSPKYLFRKEGQNVTLSCEQNLNHDAMYWYRQDPGQGLRLIYYSQIVNDFQKGDIAEGYSVSREKKESFPLTVTSAQKNPTAFYLCASSNPGTIVAQPQHFGDGTRLSIL.

This chain joins TRBV23-1 and TRBJ1-4; TRBD1 matches 8 bases. TRBV23-1 is an open reading frame, and its role is uncertain. Trimming removed 3 bases from V and 4 bases from J; junction bases left unmatched: 10. The CDR3 totals 17 residues. The CDR3 sequence is CASSHLERDRLNEKLFF. CDR3 in DNA: TGCGCCAGCAGTCATTTAGAAAGGGACAGGCTTAATGAAAAACTGTTTTTT.

The CDR3 loop is CASSAGGYEQYF. In DNA form, the CDR3 reads TGTGCCAGCAGCGCGGGGGGCTACGAGCAGTACTTC. V usage is TRBV5-4 and J usage is TRBJ2-7; 8 positions match TRBD2. J gave up 3 bases and V 4 bases, and 0 bases lay outside the gene matches. Germline V gene data show CDR1 as SGHNT and CDR2 as YYREEE (reference sequence). The CDR3 consists of 12 residues.

The chain has TRBV21-1 and TRBJ2-3; TRBD1, the table's D call, lacks a check against the DNA. TRBV21-1 is labeled a pseudogene. The CDR3 contains 15 residues. The CDR3 nucleotides are TGTGCCAGCAGCAAAGTTCAGGGGTACACAGATACGCAGTATTTT. Translated, it gives CASSKVQGYTDTQYF.

The rearrangement uses TRBV19 and TRBJ2-7; 7 bases match TRBD2. Trimming took 6 bases from V and 0 from J; bases not matched to a gene: 8. The CDR3 loop spans 15 amino acids. Germline-derived CDR1 and CDR2 are LNHDA and SQIVND (reference sequence). Here the CDR3 DNA reads TGTGCCAGTAGCGAACCGGGGGGAATCTCCTACGAGCAGTACTTC. Its translation: CASSEPGGISYEQYF.

In DNA form, the CDR3 reads TGTGCCAGCCAACCGAACAGGGGAGTGGTGGAAAAACTGTTTTTT. Translated: CASQPNRGVVEKLFF. The genes are TRBV27 and TRBJ1-4, with TRBD1 matching 7 bases. V was pared by 8 bases and J by 8 bases, with 14 bases of the junction left unmatched. Germline lookup yields CDR1 MNHEY and CDR2 SMNVEV (reference sequence). The CDR3 consists of 15 residues.

This chain joins TRBV30 and TRBJ1-1; the D is unclear. The CDR3 is made up of 11 amino acids. The germline V gene encodes CDR1 GTSNPN and CDR2 SVGIG (reference sequence). The V end lost 3 bases, the J end lost 4 bases, and 6 bases lay between the germline ends. The CDR3, as DNA: TGTGCCTGGAGGCACAGCACTGAAGCTTTCTTT. Protein sequence: CAWRHSTEAFF.

The chain couples TRBV19 to TRBJ1-2; 7 nucleotides agree with TRBD1. CDR1 LNHDA and CDR2 SQIVND come from the germline V gene (reference sequence). After removal of 6 bases from V and 2 bases from J, the junction contained 3 bases not matched to a gene. The CDR3 is made up of 13 amino acids. The DNA of the CDR3 is TGTGCCAGTAGCGAGACAGGGAACTATGGCTACACCTTC. It codes for CASSETGNYGYTF.